These T cell receptor beta chains were read from a single sample in a study of shared clonotypes between healthy human individuals. Repertoires were generated with immunoSEQ multiplex PCR, while TCRdb's copy carries only in-frame clones and drops some. This repertoire shows fewer than 2.5 million clones, approximately 93% found once; its top ten account for approximately 0.37%. Sequenced material: naive CD4+ T cells from PBMCs. These receptors all come from a young man in good health. Some clones in this sample may be carry-over from other donors' samples. The CDR3 runs from the conserved cysteine through the conserved F or W. D genes are given only for firm matches. Clone sizes are given selectively: once, few, many, or a class where the clone is expanded.

cdr3_aa: CAISDREGNQPQHF; cdr3_nt: TGTGCCATCAGTGACAGGGAAGGCAATCAGCCCCAGCATTTT; d_call: NA; cdr3_length: 14; j_call: TRBJ1-5; clone_size: NA; v_call: TRBV10-3
cdr3_aa: CASSERQGSGPF; cdr3_nt: TGTGCCAGCAGTGAACGGCAGGGATCCGGACCATTT; d_call: NA; cdr3_length: 12; j_call: TRBJ1-1; clone_size: NA; v_call: TRBV6-1
cdr3_aa: CASRKLWGYSNQPQHF; cdr3_nt: TGTGCCAGCAGAAAGCTTTGGGGTTATAGCAATCAGCCCCAGCATTTT; d_call: NA; cdr3_length: 16; j_call: TRBJ1-5; clone_size: NA; v_call: TRBV28
cdr3_aa: CASSLDQGAYGYTF; cdr3_nt: TGTGCCAGCAGCCTCGACCAGGGGGCTTATGGCTACACCTTC; d_call: TRBD1; cdr3_length: 14; j_call: TRBJ1-2; clone_size: NA; v_call: TRBV7-2
cdr3_aa: CASSQSEGDTEAFF; cdr3_nt: TGCGCCAGCAGTCAATCGGAAGGGGACACTGAAGCTTTCTTT; d_call: NA; cdr3_length: 14; j_call: TRBJ1-1; clone_size: NA; v_call: TRBV23-1
cdr3_aa: CAWGGSRPDTQYF; cdr3_nt: TGTGCCTGGGGGGGTAGCCGCCCAGATACGCAGTATTTT; d_call: NA; cdr3_length: 13; j_call: TRBJ2-3; clone_size: NA; v_call: TRBV30
cdr3_aa: CASSAPYRGRQAFF; cdr3_nt: TGTGCCAGCAGTGCGCCCTACAGGGGGCGGCAAGCTTTCTTT; d_call: TRBD1; cdr3_length: 14; j_call: TRBJ1-1; clone_size: NA; v_call: TRBV28
cdr3_aa: CATSRGADYGYTF; cdr3_nt: TGTGCCACCAGCAGAGGGGCGGACTATGGCTACACCTTC; d_call: NA; cdr3_length: 13; j_call: TRBJ1-2; clone_size: NA; v_call: TRBV15
cdr3_aa: CASSLSRTVNYGYTF; cdr3_nt: TGTGCCAGCAGTTTATCCAGGACAGTAAACTATGGCTACACCTTC; d_call: NA; cdr3_length: 15; j_call: TRBJ1-2; clone_size: NA; v_call: TRBV28
cdr3_aa: CASSFLGYNEQFF; cdr3_nt: TGTGCCAGCAGTTTTCTGGGGTACAATGAGCAGTTCTTC; d_call: NA; cdr3_length: 13; j_call: TRBJ2-1; clone_size: NA; v_call: TRBV28
cdr3_aa: CASSSPRDRGRETQYF; cdr3_nt: TGTGCCAGCAGTTCACCTCGGGACAGGGGGCGGGAGACCCAGTACTTC; d_call: TRBD1; cdr3_length: 16; j_call: TRBJ2-5; clone_size: NA; v_call: TRBV6-5
cdr3_aa: CASSGSLYTEAFF; cdr3_nt: TGTGCCAGCAGTGGGTCCCTTTACACTGAAGCTTTCTTT; d_call: NA; cdr3_length: 13; j_call: TRBJ1-1; clone_size: NA; v_call: TRBV6-5
cdr3_aa: CASSPPGPSYNEQFF; cdr3_nt: TGCGCCAGCAGCCCGCCGGGACCCTCGTACAATGAGCAGTTCTTC; d_call: NA; cdr3_length: 15; j_call: TRBJ2-1; clone_size: NA; v_call: TRBV5-1
cdr3_aa: CASNPGAPSYGYTF; cdr3_nt: TGTGCCAGCAACCCTGGGGCCCCGAGCTATGGCTACACCTTC; d_call: NA; cdr3_length: 14; j_call: TRBJ1-2; clone_size: NA; v_call: TRBV7-8
cdr3_aa: CASSIGKGSSGANVLTF; cdr3_nt: TGTGCCAGTAGTATAGGTAAGGGAAGCTCTGGGGCCAACGTCCTGACTTTC; d_call: NA; cdr3_length: 17; j_call: TRBJ2-6; clone_size: NA; v_call: TRBV19
cdr3_aa: CASDARPARRGAEAFF; cdr3_nt: TGTGCCAGCGATGCTAGACCGGCAAGGCGAGGAGCTGAAGCTTTCTTT; d_call: NA; cdr3_length: 16; j_call: TRBJ1-1; clone_size: NA; v_call: TRBV19
cdr3_aa: CASSYRVSETEAFF; cdr3_nt: TGTGCCAGCAGTTACCGTGTTTCGGAAACTGAAGCTTTCTTT; d_call: NA; cdr3_length: 14; j_call: TRBJ1-1; clone_size: NA; v_call: TRBV6-5
cdr3_aa: CASSLVRLAGQETQYF; cdr3_nt: TGTGCCAGCAGCTTAGTCAGACTAGCGGGACAAGAGACCCAGTACTTC; d_call: TRBD2; cdr3_length: 16; j_call: TRBJ2-5; clone_size: NA; v_call: TRBV7-8
cdr3_aa: CASSLSAGATDTQYF; cdr3_nt: TGCGCCAGCAGCCTCTCGGCGGGAGCCACAGATACGCAGTATTTT; d_call: TRBD2; cdr3_length: 15; j_call: TRBJ2-3; clone_size: NA; v_call: TRBV5-1
cdr3_aa: CASSDQGHSGNTIYF; cdr3_nt: TGTGCCAGCAGTGACCAGGGGCACTCTGGAAACACCATATATTTT; d_call: NA; cdr3_length: 15; j_call: TRBJ1-3; clone_size: NA; v_call: TRBV2
cdr3_aa: CASSLEVGSYEQYF; cdr3_nt: TGTGCCAGCAGCTTAGAAGTCGGGAGTTACGAGCAGTACTTC; d_call: NA; cdr3_length: 14; j_call: TRBJ2-7; clone_size: NA; v_call: TRBV11-2
cdr3_aa: CSLEVSNIQYF; cdr3_nt: TGCAGTCTAGAAGTCTCAAACATTCAGTACTTC; d_call: NA; cdr3_length: 11; j_call: TRBJ2-4; clone_size: NA; v_call: TRBV20-1
cdr3_aa: CASSSSRGQGYYEQYF; cdr3_nt: TGTGCCAGCAGCTCCTCGCGGGGACAGGGGTACTACGAGCAGTACTTC; d_call: TRBD1; cdr3_length: 16; j_call: TRBJ2-7; clone_size: NA; v_call: TRBV11-2
cdr3_aa: CAWSVPDSNQPQHF; cdr3_nt: TGTGCCTGGAGTGTACCGGACTCCAATCAGCCCCAGCATTTT; d_call: NA; cdr3_length: 14; j_call: TRBJ1-5; clone_size: few; v_call: TRBV30
cdr3_aa: CASSLGGGGVYEQYF; cdr3_nt: TGTGCCAGCAGTTTAGGCGGAGGGGGCGTATACGAGCAGTACTTC; d_call: NA; cdr3_length: 15; j_call: TRBJ2-7; clone_size: NA; v_call: TRBV28
cdr3_aa: CASSLSAAGGAYEQYF; cdr3_nt: TGTGCCAGCAGCTTAAGTGCGGCCGGGGGGGCCTACGAGCAGTACTTC; d_call: TRBD2; cdr3_length: 16; j_call: TRBJ2-7; clone_size: NA; v_call: TRBV11-1
cdr3_aa: CAWIGGLLADTQYF; cdr3_nt: TGTGCCTGGATTGGGGGACTATTAGCAGATACGCAGTATTTT; d_call: TRBD2; cdr3_length: 14; j_call: TRBJ2-3; clone_size: NA; v_call: TRBV30
cdr3_aa: CASSYDRALNTEAFF; cdr3_nt: TGTGCCAGCAGTTACGACAGGGCCTTAAACACTGAAGCTTTCTTT; d_call: TRBD1; cdr3_length: 15; j_call: TRBJ1-1; clone_size: NA; v_call: TRBV6-5